Detailed here is one T cell receptor (beta chain). This sample was included in a study of blood T cell repertoires in COVID-19. Overall study context: Sample material is recorded as cDNA or gDNA derived from T cells, B-cell-depleted T cells, or PBMCs.

Researchers sorted participants into cohorts using their self-reported clinical history. Cohort 3 recovered donors had two negative PCRs, clearance, or symptom resolution. Original methodology: Researchers report that nucleated cell counts were estimated from reference gene primer amplification. Data came from immunoSEQ multiplex PCR; TCRdb stores just in-frame clones and leaves some out. For V, J and clone size, that table is used; D and trimming come from the DNA. The data show over 120,000 clones, around 80% seen once. The sequencing sample was made of PBMCs or T cells enriched from blood (not recorded which). This receptor was identified in a woman between 45 and 60 years old who had recovered from COVID-19.

The DNA for the CDR3 is TGCGCCAGCAGCGACCCGGGACAGGGGTACGGGGAGCTGTTTTTT. This encodes CASSDPGQGYGELFF. The genes are TRBV5-1 and TRBJ2-2, with 10 bases lining up with TRBD1. V lost 4 bases, J lost 7 bases, and 7 bases stayed unmatched. In germline, CDR1 is SGHRS, CDR2 YFSETQ. The CDR3 runs 15 residues. The full variable domain, completed using reference TRBV5-1 and TRBJ2-2, is KAGVTQTPRYLIKTRGQQVTLSCSPISGHRSVSWYQQTPGQGLQFLFEYFSETQRNKGNFPGRFSGRQFSNSRSEMNVSTLELGDSALYLCASSDPGQGYGELFFGEGSRLTVL.